This T cell receptor beta chain originates from a study of T cell changes during pregnancy in multiple sclerosis. Only in-frame clones appear in the TCRdb table, and some are missing; sequencing was by immunoSEQ multiplex PCR. The sample yields nearly 80,000 clones, roughly 92% seen once. J gave up 5 bases and V 4 bases, and 11 bases lay outside the gene matches. The V gene's germline CDR1 is KGHSH and CDR2 LQKENI. CDR3 size: 16 residues. The input for sequencing was CD4+ T cells from peripheral blood mononuclear cells, taken before pregnancy. This chain uses TRBV18 with TRBJ1-2; 9 bases align to TRBD1. The TCR comes from a female donor with multiple sclerosis, enrolled in a pregnancy study. The CDR3, as DNA: TGTGCCAGCTCACTACAGGGACAGGGTGGATGGTATGGCTACACCTTC. As protein: CASSLQGQGGWYGYTF.